This T cell receptor (beta chain) is from a study of monozygotic twins with inflammatory bowel disease. Points from the study as a whole: Separate T cell subtypes could not be resolved from one another. Versus healthy twins, IBD patients showed fewer clonotypes shared with others, especially with disease activity.

Every TCR library used approximately 3,200 ng of total RNA. Eight separate reactions per sample served to make cDNA. From the 5' RACE reads, TCRdb lists one entry per CDR3 protein and no DNA. The table gives about 380,000 distinct CDR3 sequences; the top ten clones make up 2.6% of it. Remarks on this clonotype: As yet, its antigen is unknown.

The CDR3 totals 15 residues. From germline, CDR1 is SGHRS and CDR2 YFSETQ. This TCR came from a human donor with ulcerative colitis or Crohn's disease, or a healthy co-twin of an affected twin (not recorded which). The sample taken for sequencing was blood. The J gene is TRBJ1-6, the V gene TRBV5-1. The CDR3 sequence is CASSLDGLAGSPLHF.